This T cell receptor (beta chain) is from a study of blood T cell repertoires in COVID-19 (dated by TCRdb to the early 2020s). A note on the overall study: Collaborator samples came from the United States, Italy and Spain and covered acute and convalescent phases of COVID-19. Sample metadata almost always included a de-identified subject ID, COVID-19 status, age in years and sex. Samples were obtained from the ongoing ImmuneRACE study (first 160 participants) and from over a thousand subjects provided by 6 global collaborators. Deeply sampled blood TCRbeta repertoires from subjects exposed to, actively infected with, or recovered from COVID-19 were included in the dataset. The material from the prospective study consisted of cDNA or gDNA derived from T cells, B-cell-depleted T cells, or PBMCs. The repertoires were released in a freely available public database meant as a resource for research on the immune response to SARS-CoV-2. Where HLA class I and class II types were available, the types were taken from metadata supplied by the sample provider, not from assay-based typing. Study-level results and caveats: The amount of clinical and demographic metadata varied by source and participant and was provided uncurated.

This clone was counted between two and nine times. The antigen it binds to is not known. Base qualities are not provided; no much larger clone lies one nucleotide away. The collaborating institutions used their own protocols to collect whole blood in K2EDTA tubes. For TCRbeta analysis, collaborators shipped samples in one of three forms: frozen whole blood, isolated PBMCs, or DNA extracted from either of those sample types. The immunoSEQ Assay, a bias-controlled multiplex PCR, was used to amplify TCRbeta CDR3 regions from genomic DNA. The authors processed their data as follows. Within the assay, amplification of reference gene primers was used to estimate how many nucleated cells each sample contained. To quantify the absolute abundance of each unique TCRbeta CDR3 rearrangement, sequence reads were collapsed and filtered. For each sample, productive Simpson clonality was calculated as the square root of Simpson's diversity index across productive rearrangements. TCRdb holds this immuneACCESS table with in-frame rearrangements only. Some clones are missing; in checked studies, unresolved V genes explain under half, and the rest has no known cause. That table gives V, J and clone size, and the DNA gave D and trimming. Recorded for this sample are roughly 34,000 clones; 80% of them occurred a single time. The ten largest clones capture approximately 15% of the sample.

CDR1 and CDR2, looked up from the germline V gene (reference sequence), are LGHDT and YNNKEL. V trim: 0 bases; J trim: 6 bases; unmatched bases: 13. The CDR3 measures 19 amino acids from cysteine to phenylalanine. Solely the CDR3 DNA is kept, with 57 bases framed from the first base. Recombination linked TRBV3-1 (or the pseudogene TRBV3-2) to TRBJ2-4, with TRBD2 matching 11 junction bases. The sequenced sample was peripheral blood. This clonotype was obtained from a woman aged 70-85 years with acute or convalescent COVID-19. In nucleotides, the sequence is TGTGCCAGCAGCCAAGAGATAACTAGCGGGAGCTTCGGTGGAAACATTCAGTACTTC. Its coded protein is CASSQEITSGSFGGNIQYF.